This T cell receptor (beta chain) came from a study of OX40 agonist ivuxolimab in advanced cancers. This clone was counted a few times. Assay: immunoSEQ multiplex PCR; the TCRdb copy retains only in-frame clones and omits some. This table holds fewer than 85,000 clones, roughly 82% found once. The trim removed 4 bases at V and 0 bases at J, leaving 4 bases unmatched. This CDR3 region has 14 residues. Per the germline V gene, CDR1 is SQVTM and CDR2 is ANQGSEA. The sequence derives from an adult with an advanced solid tumor such as melanoma, head and neck, liver or kidney cancer. This sample comprised CD4+ or CD8+ T cells sorted from blood, obtained in a trial of the OX40 agonist ivuxolimab. The genes are TRBV29-1 and TRBJ2-3, with 7 bases fitting TRBD1. The CDR3 DNA follows: TGCAGCGTTGCCCGGACAGGAAGCACAGATACGCAGTATTTT. Encoded protein: CSVARTGSTDTQYF.